The sample holds a few counts of the clone carrying this T cell receptor (beta chain). Per the germline V gene, CDR1 is SNHLY and CDR2 is FYNNEI. Trimming took 5 bases from V and 4 from J, leaving 14 bases between them. The CDR3 length is 15 residues. The PCR employed 60 Vbeta primers together with 13 Jbeta primers. Generated by immunoSEQ multiplex PCR, the TCRdb table keeps only in-frame clones and is missing some. The data contain under 150,000 clones, about three quarters of them singletons. This specimen belongs to a study of cytomegalovirus exposure and HLA in healthy donors. The source is a woman in her twenties or thirties in good health and CMV-seronegative. The chain uses TRBV2 and TRBJ1-4, with no clear D. Specimen: PBMCs. The CDR3 DNA sequence: TGTGCCAGCAGTCCCCCAACTGCCCGTAATGAAAAACTGTTTTTT. Protein: CASSPPTARNEKLFF. Combining the CDR3 with reference TRBV2 and TRBJ1-4 gives the whole variable domain EPEVTQTPSHQVTQMGQEVILRCVPISNHLYFYWYRQILGQKVEFLVSFYNNEISEKSEIFDDQFSVERPDGSNFTLKIRSTKLEDSAMYFCASSPPTARNEKLFFGSGTQLSVL.